The source of this T cell receptor beta chain is a study of cytomegalovirus exposure and HLA in healthy donors (dated by TCRdb to 2017 to 2019). Concerning the study at large: In an earlier analysis of fewer than 750 of the donors, 276 Gb of sequence data and some 100 million unique TCR beta sequences from some 170 million T cells were reported. Among around 400 genotyped donors of the cohort, an average of approximately 220,000 unique TCR beta nucleotide sequences was sequenced per donor, of which roughly 17% were non-productive. Roughly 300 gigabases of sequencing data and about 92 million unique TCR sequences made up an early release that covered about 640 HLA-typed donors. In an earlier analysis of around 540 of the donors, high-throughput TCR beta sequencing was used to judge whether each TCR beta V gene segment behaved as functional or pseudogenic. A later genetic analysis used genome-wide SNP genotypes for about 55% of the 666 donors, treating that subset as a discovery cohort. A later analysis re-examined previously published TCR beta repertoires from around 670 donors and added high-resolution HLA genotyping to investigate patterns of TCR occurrence. Using immunosequencing, the study profiled T cell repertoires from 666 subjects and related those repertoires to cytomegalovirus serostatus. The genetic ancestry cluster associated with self-reported Caucasian donors included around four fifths of the approximately 410 genotyped donors. Rather than using new phenotypic data, the later analysis identified candidate immune exposures from TCR beta sequences and from how often those sequences occurred across donors. The study was designed to test whether signatures of past pathogen exposure could be identified by cataloging public T cell receptors. Alongside the repertoire data, information on donor age, sex, ethnicity and CMV serostatus was compiled. In addition to the first cohort of around 670 subjects, a separate validation cohort of approximately 130 different subjects was used. Several DR-DQ haplotypes were treated as single units for association and clustering because of strong linkage in the cohort. To predict cytomegalovirus infection status, the study brought together high-throughput TCR immunosequencing, statistical association of individual TCRs with disease status, and machine learning. Typing coverage varied by locus: roughly 620-640 donors for A, B, C, DRB1 and DQB1; more than 500 for DQA1; some 610 for DPA1; about 450 for DPB1. Class I and class II HLA loci were covered by the typing at four-digit resolution. Every repertoire in the discovery cohort had been generated on one and the same sequencing platform.

The CDR1 and CDR2 encoded by the germline V gene are MNHNS and SASEGT. Trimming leaves V shorter by 7 bases and J shorter by 4 bases, with the junction holding 7 bases beyond the gene matches. The CDR3 runs 15 amino acids, cysteine and phenylalanine included. Of all the DNA, just the CDR3 is kept, 45 bases in frame from base 1. The library was made by the immunoSEQ multiplex PCR assay. For the multiplex PCR, a mixture combining 60 forward primers for TCR Vbeta segments and 13 reverse primers for TCR Jbeta segments was used. A multiplex PCR assay on genomic DNA amplified the CDR3 region of rearranged TCR beta genes. The amplified TCR beta libraries were sequenced on the Illumina HiSeq System as 87-base-pair reads. Per the source publication's procedure: A later analysis counted tens of millions of unique TCR beta chains across the 666 repertoires, and some 11 million of these chains were shared by at least two donors. Raw reads were error-corrected and collapsed into unique sequences with a nearest-neighbor algorithm that merged closely related sequences to remove PCR and sequencing errors. To assign V, D and J gene segments, CDR3 sequences were aligned to IMGT reference sequences. Each retained sequence needed at least a six-nucleotide match to both a V gene segment and a J gene segment. Rearrangements were called productive when the CDR3 lacked stop codons and stayed in frame with V and J; all others were non-productive. Following IMGT convention, CDR3 was defined as the stretch from the second conserved V-encoded cysteine to the conserved J-encoded phenylalanine. Sequences without an unambiguous match to a single V gene segment were excluded from the earlier analysis of a few hundred of the donors. In an earlier analysis of several hundred of the donors, V segments were called functional above 56.7% productive rearrangements and were called segregating when the between-donor standard deviation exceeded 5%. A statistical classification framework was built to diagnose cytomegalovirus status from the catalog of TCR beta chain sequences. A later analysis assigned V and J genes by comparing TCR nucleotide sequences with IMGT/GENE-DB human TR gene sequences. The TCRdist pipeline was used in a later analysis to assign CDR3 sequences and most-parsimonious VDJ recombination scenarios. In a later analysis, each TCR beta chain was defined by its CDR3 amino acid sequence together with its V-gene family, and reads without a unique V-gene family were excluded. To address suspected cross-contamination and a sequencing artifact, a later analysis removed approximately 590 highly shared, low-generation-probability nucleotide sequences. In a later analysis, a clonal expansion index was calculated for each public chain from normalized within-repertoire ranks of inferred template counts. In a later analysis, generation probabilities were computed with a VDJ recombination model fitted to out-of-frame rearrangements, and the resulting probabilities were checked against IGoR. In a later analysis, TCR-TCR, TCR-HLA and TCR-CMV co-occurrence was scored with hypergeometric tests, and a repertoire-size bias correction was applied to TCR pairs. In a later analysis, false discovery rates were estimated by permuting HLA or CMV assignments 20 times. A later analysis grouped co-occurring TCRs with DBSCAN, adding TCRdist sequence similarity when clustering within HLA-allele-positive subsets. For co-occurrence clustering, repertoires with fewer than 30,000 or more than 120,000 public chains were excluded, along with about five repertoires with anomalous nucleotide sharing. TCRdb re-hosts the immuneACCESS table, in-frame sequences only. Its copies lack some clones; in the studies checked, an unresolved V gene accounts for under half of them, and the cause for the rest is not known. V and J calls and clone size are as listed in that table; D and trimming were resolved from the DNA. This sample holds around 140,000 clones; 75% to 80% were observed only once. The ten largest make up approximately 2.5% of the sample.

The full study reports these points: The study listed approximately 150 TCR beta chains as associated with cytomegalovirus. A later analysis found that most CMV-associated TCR beta chains appeared HLA-restricted, with HLA associations seemingly driven largely by CMV exposure. In a later analysis, HLA-associated TCR beta chains showed more clonal expansion and lower generation probabilities than non-associated chains that were equally common. Correlated functional status among segregating V segments might be attributable to linkage disequilibrium, but an unknown experimental factor could not be ruled out. The authors suggested that the approach could potentially be generalized to other disease states and immunological phenotypes. Because counts were too low, roughly 16 rarely observed V segments, including chromosome 9 orphons, were left out of the earlier analysis of 587 of the donors. CMV serostatus was the only immune exposure information available for the cohort. When HLA alleles, especially DR and DQ, strongly co-occurred, attributing TCR associations to individual alleles was difficult. V-gene and J-gene trimming of TCR beta chains was associated with a missense DCLRE1C variant in a later genetic analysis, and the association was replicated in an independent cohort. Because HLA typing was missing for some donors at each locus, association tests included only the typed subset. Most TCR sequences were seen in very few donors, while some public TCRs were found in many individuals. A later genetic analysis reported fewer N-insertions in productive TCRs among donors in an Asian-associated ancestry cluster than the roughly 640-donor mean. Cytomegalovirus status was reported to be diagnosed by the classifier with high specificity and sensitivity in both the original and validation cohorts. Only TCR beta chains were sequenced in this cohort, and the absence of alpha or paired-chain data limited detectable features. According to a later analysis, parvovirus B19, influenza, CMV and Epstein-Barr virus appeared linked to several top co-occurrence clusters. Presence/absence analyses assumed roughly uniform sequencing depth across donors, an assumption that may not hold. The 87-base-pair reads could not distinguish some IMGT-functional V segments, including TRBV6-2 and TRBV6-3, so those segments were excluded. A further reported finding was that TCR beta sequences accurately predicted the HLA-A and HLA-B alleles for most subjects in the first cohort. The sequencing pipeline was judged likely to have produced a cluster of highly shared sequence variants as a technical artifact. A later analysis associated 15,000 or so TCR beta sequences with specific HLA alleles at a false discovery rate of 0.05. In vitro tests confirmed that a few of the cytomegalovirus-associated TCR beta chains recognize cytomegalovirus antigens. In a later analysis, the rate of TCR association differed among HLA loci, with DRB1 alleles having the most associated TCRs and HLA-C alleles having the fewest. An earlier analysis of approximately 590 of the donors showed that most TCR beta V segments appeared in productive rearrangements either about 87% or about 30% of the time, which broadly matched IMGT annotations.

Turning to this clone: Its antigen is unknown. No much larger clone is present one base from it, and per-base qualities are unavailable.

The cohort consisted of hundreds of healthy bone marrow donors. Cohort members were all nominally healthy when sampled, although unrecorded immune exposures were likely present. The donor tested CMV seropositive, placing the donor among the approximately 290 seropositive members of the cohort. A peripheral blood sample was provided by each donor, and peripheral blood mononuclear cells were used for TCR beta sequencing. The Qiagen DNeasy Blood Extraction Kit was used to extract genomic DNA from the blood cell samples. The chain couples TRBV6-1 to TRBJ1-6, and TRBD1 aligns with 7 junction nucleotides. This TCR derives from a woman between 18 and 30 years old in good health and CMV-seropositive. The sample was PBMCs. The DNA is as follows: TGTGCCAGCACCGCGGGACAGCTTTATAATTCACCCCTCCACTTT. Its amino acids are CASTAGQLYNSPLHF.